These T cell receptor beta chains were read from a single sample in a study of cytomegalovirus exposure and HLA in healthy donors. Profiled with immunoSEQ multiplex PCR; TCRdb holds only in-frame clones, not every one. Among around 99,000 clones listed, about nine tenths were seen once. The sample was PBMCs. These receptors all stem from a woman under 30 in good health and CMV-seronegative. Both conserved end residues are part of each CDR3. A D gene is named only where the DNA matches it firmly. Some rows have no size entry. The others give once, few or many, or a class for an expanded clone.

v_gene: TRBV14
d_gene: -
j_gene: TRBJ2-5
abundance: -
CDR3aa: CASSHGAVETQYF
CDR3nt: TGTGCCAGCAGCCATGGGGCTGTGGAGACCCAGTACTTC

v_gene: TRBV18
d_gene: -
j_gene: TRBJ2-7
abundance: -
CDR3aa: CASSPPVGGGSYEQYF
CDR3nt: TGTGCCAGCTCTCCGCCCGTGGGAGGGGGATCCTACGAGCAGTACTTC

v_gene: TRBV29-1
d_gene: TRBD1
j_gene: TRBJ1-2
abundance: -
CDR3aa: CSVDRGANYGYTF
CDR3nt: TGCAGCGTGGACAGGGGTGCTAACTATGGCTACACCTTC

v_gene: TRBV7-3
d_gene: -
j_gene: TRBJ2-2
abundance: -
CDR3aa: CASSFYTRTRGGTGELFF
CDR3nt: TGTGCCAGCAGCTTCTACACGAGGACTAGAGGGGGCACCGGGGAGCTGTTTTTT

v_gene: TRBV28
d_gene: -
j_gene: TRBJ2-5
abundance: -
CDR3aa: CASSRETYRAPGVRQETQYF
CDR3nt: TGTGCCAGCAGCCGCGAGACCTACAGGGCACCAGGGGTTCGACAAGAGACCCAGTACTTC

v_gene: TRBV7-2
d_gene: -
j_gene: TRBJ2-7
abundance: -
CDR3aa: CASNEVFAPYEQYF
CDR3nt: TGTGCCAGCAACGAGGTTTTTGCCCCATACGAGCAGTACTTC

v_gene: TRBV6-6
d_gene: -
j_gene: TRBJ2-1
abundance: many
CDR3aa: CASSYVTDSYNEQFF
CDR3nt: TGTGCCAGCAGTTACGTGACTGACTCCTACAATGAGCAGTTCTTC

v_gene: TRBV7-2
d_gene: -
j_gene: TRBJ2-1
abundance: few
CDR3aa: CASSLQVYNEQFF
CDR3nt: TGTGCCAGCAGCTTACAGGTCTACAATGAGCAGTTCTTC

v_gene: TRBV4-3
d_gene: TRBD1
j_gene: TRBJ2-1
abundance: -
CDR3aa: CASSQGTLDRGNEQFF
CDR3nt: TGCGCCAGCAGCCAAGGAACGCTAGACAGGGGCAATGAGCAGTTCTTC

v_gene: TRBV10-3
d_gene: TRBD1
j_gene: TRBJ2-7
abundance: -
CDR3aa: CAIRGQVPEEQYF
CDR3nt: TGTGCCATCAGGGGACAGGTCCCTGAGGAGCAGTACTTC

v_gene: TRBV15
d_gene: TRBD2
j_gene: TRBJ2-7
abundance: -
CDR3aa: CATSRDLAGSSSHEQYF
CDR3nt: TGTGCCACCAGCAGAGACCTAGCGGGATCGTCCTCTCACGAGCAGTACTTC

v_gene: TRBV7-9
d_gene: -
j_gene: TRBJ1-2
abundance: few
CDR3aa: CASSFGRGIDGYTF
CDR3nt: TGTGCCAGCAGCTTTGGAAGGGGGATCGATGGCTACACCTTC

v_gene: TRBV27
d_gene: TRBD1
j_gene: TRBJ2-2
abundance: -
CDR3aa: CASSYDRDGELFF
CDR3nt: TGTGCCAGCAGCTACGACAGGGACGGGGAGCTGTTTTTT

v_gene: TRBV9
d_gene: -
j_gene: TRBJ2-1
abundance: -
CDR3aa: CASSVNNEQFF
CDR3nt: TGTGCCAGCAGCGTTAACAATGAGCAGTTCTTC

v_gene: TRBV5-1
d_gene: TRBD1
j_gene: TRBJ2-5
abundance: -
CDR3aa: CASSSVTGQGIETQYF
CDR3nt: TGCGCCAGCAGCTCCGTCACGGGACAGGGGATTGAGACCCAGTACTTC

v_gene: TRBV18
d_gene: -
j_gene: TRBJ1-1
abundance: once
CDR3aa: CASSPFPKGGMTEAFF
CDR3nt: TGTGCCAGCTCACCCTTTCCGAAGGGGGGGATGACTGAAGCTTTCTTT

v_gene: TRBV28
d_gene: -
j_gene: TRBJ1-2
abundance: once
CDR3aa: CASSLGEAAGQGYTF
CDR3nt: TGTGCCAGCAGTTTAGGTGAAGCAGCGGGTCAGGGCTACACCTTC

v_gene: TRBV7-2
d_gene: TRBD2
j_gene: TRBJ2-7
abundance: -
CDR3aa: CASSLVPGLAGVKDEQYF
CDR3nt: TGTGCCAGCAGCTTAGTCCCGGGACTAGCGGGAGTAAAGGACGAGCAGTACTTC

v_gene: TRBV4-1
d_gene: -
j_gene: TRBJ2-1
abundance: -
CDR3aa: CASSQAGVWKFF
CDR3nt: TGCGCCAGCAGCCAAGCGGGGGTATGGAAGTTCTTC

v_gene: TRBV18
d_gene: -
j_gene: TRBJ2-2
abundance: -
CDR3aa: CASSRGLQNTGELFF
CDR3nt: TGTGCCAGCTCACGTGGACTCCAAAACACCGGGGAGCTGTTTTTT

v_gene: TRBV2
d_gene: -
j_gene: TRBJ2-5
abundance: -
CDR3aa: CASSRGSQETQYF
CDR3nt: TGTGCCAGCAGCCGAGGATCCCAGGAGACCCAGTACTTC

v_gene: TRBV9
d_gene: -
j_gene: TRBJ2-3
abundance: -
CDR3aa: CASSVYTGLSDDTQYF
CDR3nt: TGTGCCAGCAGCGTATATACGGGACTTTCAGATGATACGCAGTATTTT

v_gene: TRBV5-6
d_gene: TRBD2
j_gene: TRBJ2-7
abundance: once
CDR3aa: CASSSGTRDYEQYF
CDR3nt: TGTGCCAGCAGCTCGGGGACTAGGGACTACGAGCAGTACTTC

v_gene: TRBV19
d_gene: TRBD2
j_gene: TRBJ2-7
abundance: -
CDR3aa: CASSIGGNEQYF
CDR3nt: TGTGCCAGTAGTATCGGGGGGAACGAGCAGTACTTC

v_gene: TRBV28
d_gene: -
j_gene: TRBJ2-5
abundance: -
CDR3aa: CASSLPTGVQETQYF
CDR3nt: TGTGCCAGCAGTTTACCCACCGGGGTACAAGAGACCCAGTACTTC

v_gene: TRBV28
d_gene: -
j_gene: TRBJ1-5
abundance: -
CDR3aa: CASSLLIQPQHF
CDR3nt: TGTGCCAGCAGTCTACTCATACAGCCCCAGCATTTT

v_gene: TRBV27
d_gene: -
j_gene: TRBJ1-1
abundance: once
CDR3aa: CASSSAGTPNTEAFF
CDR3nt: TGTGCCAGCAGTTCTGCCGGGACACCGAACACTGAAGCTTTCTTT

v_gene: TRBV5-1
d_gene: -
j_gene: TRBJ2-6
abundance: -
CDR3aa: CASRQVSGANVLTF
CDR3nt: TGCGCCAGCAGACAGGTCTCTGGGGCCAACGTCCTGACTTTC

v_gene: TRBV28
d_gene: -
j_gene: TRBJ1-1
abundance: -
CDR3aa: CASRNLIPTGNTEAFF
CDR3nt: TGTGCCAGCAGGAACCTAATCCCCACAGGGAACACTGAAGCTTTCTTT

v_gene: TRBV15
d_gene: TRBD2
j_gene: TRBJ2-3
abundance: -
CDR3aa: CATSRDYLAGGPEYF
CDR3nt: TGTGCCACCAGCAGAGATTACTTAGCGGGGGGGCCTGAGTATTTT

v_gene: TRBV2
d_gene: TRBD2
j_gene: TRBJ2-1
abundance: -
CDR3aa: CASSETGTSINNEQFF
CDR3nt: TGTGCCAGCAGTGAAACCGGGACTAGTATCAACAATGAGCAGTTCTTC

v_gene: TRBV9
d_gene: -
j_gene: TRBJ2-6
abundance: -
CDR3aa: CASRGASGANVLTF
CDR3nt: TGTGCCAGCAGGGGGGCCTCTGGGGCCAACGTCCTGACTTTC